This section outlines one TCR beta chain sequence together with its context. There is no known antigen for this receptor. Base quality data are lacking; no much larger clone is found one base away. This sample is drawn from a study of cytomegalovirus exposure and HLA in healthy donors (dated by TCRdb to the late 2010s). Turning to the overall study: In an earlier analysis of around 540 of the donors, around 300 Gb of sequence data and 90 million to 130 million unique TCR beta sequences from roughly 200 million T cells were reported. About 300 gigabases of sequencing data and approximately 93 million unique TCR sequences were included in an early release covering around 650 HLA-typed donors. Among the roughly 430 genotyped donors, around 79% belonged to the genetic ancestry cluster associated with self-reported Caucasian donors. The study was designed to test whether signatures of past pathogen exposure could be identified by cataloging public T cell receptors. Using immunosequencing, the study profiled T cell repertoires from some 670 subjects and related those repertoires to cytomegalovirus serostatus. Along with the roughly 670-subject first cohort, a separate validation cohort of about 110 different subjects was used. The study combined high-throughput TCR immunosequencing, statistical association of individual TCRs with disease status, and machine learning to predict cytomegalovirus infection status. In a later analysis, previously published TCR beta repertoires from 666 donors were re-analyzed and high-resolution HLA genotyping was added so that TCR occurrence patterns could be studied. The later analysis used no new phenotypic data to find candidate immune exposures, relying instead on TCR beta sequences and their occurrence across donors. An earlier analysis of about 600 of the donors used high-throughput TCR beta sequencing to judge whether each TCR beta V gene segment behaved as functional or pseudogenic. Alongside the repertoire data, information on donor age, sex, ethnicity and CMV serostatus was compiled. A later genetic analysis took genome-wide SNP genotypes for about 60% of the roughly 670 donors and used that subset as a discovery cohort. Every discovery cohort repertoire had been produced on one sequencing platform. HLA typing included class I and class II loci at four-digit resolution. Typing coverage differed by locus: A, B, C, DRB1 and DQB1 were typed in roughly 629-630 donors, DQA1 in 500 to 550, DPA1 in approximately 600, and DPB1 in about 450. Roughly 5 DR-DQ haplotypes were handled as single units for association and clustering because linkage in the cohort was strong. Among around 400 genotyped donors of the cohort, an average of about 240,000 unique TCR beta nucleotide sequences were sequenced per donor, approximately 20% of them non-productive. What the research found in general, with its limitations: The 87-base-pair reads could not distinguish some IMGT-functional V segments, including TRBV6-2 and TRBV6-3, so those segments were excluded. Because counts were too low, more than 15 rarely observed V segments, including chromosome 9 orphons, were excluded from the earlier analysis of a few hundred of the donors. A group of highly shared sequence variants was considered likely to be a technical artifact of the sequencing pipeline. The presence/absence analyses assumed that sequencing depth was roughly uniform across donors, and that assumption may not be true. Strong co-occurrence of HLA alleles, especially DR and DQ, made assigning TCR associations to individual alleles difficult. Most TCR sequences were observed very rarely across donors, whereas some public TCRs were present in many individuals. A later analysis found that TCR association rates varied across HLA loci, with DRB1 alleles showing the most associated TCRs and HLA-C alleles the fewest. In both the original and validation cohorts, the classifier was reported to diagnose cytomegalovirus status with high specificity and sensitivity. An association between a missense DCLRE1C variant and V-gene and J-gene trimming of TCR beta chains was found in a later genetic analysis and replicated in an independent cohort. This cohort had only TCR beta chains sequenced, and the lack of alpha or paired-chain data limited which features could be detected. According to a later analysis, most CMV-associated TCR beta chains appeared to be HLA-restricted, and the HLA associations seemed to be driven largely by CMV exposure. A further reported finding was that TCR beta sequences accurately predicted the HLA-A and HLA-B alleles for most subjects in the first cohort. The authors suggested that the approach could potentially be extended to other disease states and immunological phenotypes. According to a later genetic analysis, donors in an Asian-associated ancestry cluster had fewer N-insertions in productive TCRs than the approximately 630-donor mean. Because HLA typing was missing for some donors at each locus, association tests included only the typed subset. In vitro tests confirmed that a few of the cytomegalovirus-associated TCR beta chains recognize cytomegalovirus antigens. Compared with equally common non-associated chains, HLA-associated TCR beta chains in a later analysis were more clonally expanded and had lower generation probabilities. Correlated functional status among segregating V segments might be attributable to linkage disequilibrium, but an unknown experimental factor could not be ruled out. The study listed 150 to 200 TCR beta chains as associated with cytomegalovirus. In an earlier analysis of 587 of the donors, most TCR beta V segments appeared in productive rearrangements about 87% or about 30% of the time, broadly matching IMGT annotations. For the cohort, immune exposure information was limited to CMV serostatus. In a later analysis, about 17,000 TCR beta sequences were associated with specific HLA alleles at a false discovery rate of 0.05. In a later analysis, several top co-occurrence clusters were reported to appear linked to parvovirus B19, influenza, CMV and Epstein-Barr virus.

The V end gives up 3 bases and the J end 5 bases, leaving 9 bases in the junction not matched to a gene. CDR3 length: 15 amino acids, cysteine to phenylalanine. Kept here is only the CDR3 DNA, which spans 45 bases and is read in frame from base 1. The germline V gene yields MNHNS for CDR1 and SASEGT for CDR2. The cohort was made up of approximately 670 healthy bone marrow donors. All cohort members were sampled while nominally healthy, although unrecorded immune exposures were likely present. The donor tested CMV seronegative and was one of the 352 seronegative cohort members. Every donor gave a peripheral blood sample, and the peripheral blood mononuclear cells from that sample were used for TCR beta sequencing. The Qiagen DNeasy Blood Extraction Kit was used to extract genomic DNA from the blood cell samples. Receptor libraries were prepared by the immunoSEQ multiplex PCR assay. The multiplex PCR relied on a mix of 60 forward primers for TCR Vbeta segments and 13 reverse primers for TCR Jbeta segments. The CDR3 region of rearranged TCR beta genes was amplified from genomic DNA by a multiplex PCR assay. The amplified TCR beta libraries were sequenced on the Illumina HiSeq System as 87-base-pair reads. Per the authors' processing: In a later analysis, tens of millions of unique TCR beta chains were counted across the approximately 640 repertoires, and around 10 million of these chains were shared by at least two donors. A nearest-neighbor algorithm error-corrected the raw reads and collapsed the reads into unique sequences, merging closely related sequences to remove PCR and sequencing errors. V, D and J gene segments were assigned by aligning CDR3 sequences to IMGT reference sequences. For a sequence to be retained, a match of at least six nucleotides to both a V gene segment and a J gene segment was required. A rearrangement counted as productive if the CDR3 had no stop codons and remained in frame with V and J, and every other rearrangement counted as non-productive. Following IMGT convention, CDR3 was defined as the stretch from the second conserved V-encoded cysteine to the conserved J-encoded phenylalanine. The earlier analysis of roughly 590 of the donors excluded any sequence lacking an unambiguous match to a single V gene segment. An earlier analysis of several hundred of the donors called V segments functional above 56.7% productive rearrangements and segregating when the between-donor standard deviation exceeded 5%. A statistical classification framework was developed to diagnose cytomegalovirus status using the catalog of TCR beta chain sequences. In a later analysis, V and J genes were assigned by comparing TCR nucleotide sequences against IMGT/GENE-DB human TR gene sequences. Using the TCRdist pipeline, a later analysis assigned CDR3 sequences along with most-parsimonious VDJ recombination scenarios. In a later analysis, every TCR beta chain was defined by the combination of its CDR3 amino acid sequence and its V-gene family, and reads without a unique V-gene family were dropped. In a later analysis, 550 to 650 highly shared, low-generation-probability nucleotide sequences were removed to address suspected cross-contamination and a sequencing artifact. In a later analysis, a clonal expansion index for each public chain was calculated from normalized within-repertoire ranks of inferred template counts. In a later analysis, generation probabilities were computed with a VDJ recombination model fitted to out-of-frame rearrangements, and the resulting probabilities were checked against IGoR. In a later analysis, TCR-TCR, TCR-HLA and TCR-CMV co-occurrence was scored with hypergeometric tests, and a repertoire-size bias correction was applied to TCR pairs. In a later analysis, false discovery rates were estimated by permuting HLA or CMV assignments 20 times. In a later analysis, co-occurring TCRs were grouped with DBSCAN, and TCRdist sequence similarity was added when clustering was performed within HLA-allele-positive subsets. Repertoires with fewer than 30,000 or more than 120,000 public chains, plus five repertoires with anomalous nucleotide sharing, were excluded from co-occurrence clustering. TCRdb mirrors the immuneACCESS table, restricted to in-frame sequences. Some clones are absent from its copies; in checked studies, under half trace to an unresolved V gene, and the reason for the others is unknown. The V and J calls and clone size come from that table; D and trimming were worked out from the DNA. The sample table holds 35,000 to 55,000 clones, of which around 69% were seen once. The ten largest make up roughly 3.2% of the sample.

The chain couples TRBV6-1 to TRBJ1-1; 7 central nucleotides agree with TRBD1. Sequencing was carried out using PBMCs. This clonotype was sampled from a woman in her 30s in good health and CMV-seronegative. The CDR3 here reads CASSDREGARTEAFF. In nucleotides, the sequence is TGTGCCAGCAGTGATCGGGAGGGGGCGCGGACTGAAGCTTTCTTT.